The rows below give T cell receptor beta chains drawn from one sample of a study of cytomegalovirus exposure and HLA in healthy donors. Generated by immunoSEQ multiplex PCR, the TCRdb table keeps only in-frame clones and is missing some. The data contain approximately 160,000 clones, less than 90% of them singletons. The sequenced material came from PBMCs. All receptors come from a boy aged 2 to 9 in good health and CMV-seronegative. Both conserved end residues are part of each CDR3. The D gene is left open where the match is weak. Some rows mark clone size as missing; the rest say once, few, many or name a class of expanded clone.

j_call,d_call,clone_size,v_call,cdr3_nt,cdr3_aa
TRBJ2-3,NA,NA,TRBV19,TGTGCCAGTAGTATAACGGGAACCGGTGCAGATACGCAGTATTTT,CASSITGTGADTQYF
TRBJ1-1,TRBD1,NA,TRBV5-4,TGTGCCAGCAGCTTGGGGGACAGGGATACTGAAGCTTTCTTT,CASSLGDRDTEAFF
TRBJ2-7,TRBD1,NA,TRBV6-6,TGTGCCAGCAGTTACTCGAGTGGGACAGGGGACGAGCAGTACTTC,CASSYSSGTGDEQYF
TRBJ1-1,NA,NA,TRBV28,TGTGCCAGCAATCCCCAACCGGAGGGCACTGAAGCTTTCTTT,CASNPQPEGTEAFF
TRBJ2-1,TRBD2,once,TRBV7-9,TGTGCCAGCAGCTACGGGACTAGCGACAATGAGCAGTTCTTC,CASSYGTSDNEQFF
TRBJ2-1,TRBD2,NA,TRBV18,TGTGCCAGCTCACCAGGACTAGATTGGGACAATGAGCAGTTCTTC,CASSPGLDWDNEQFF
TRBJ2-7,NA,NA,TRBV27,TGTGCCAGCAGTTACAGGGGGGGGTCCTACGAGCAGTACTTC,CASSYRGGSYEQYF
TRBJ2-3,TRBD1,NA,TRBV19,TGTGCCAGTAGTTACAGGGGTACTAGCACAGATACGCAGTATTTT,CASSYRGTSTDTQYF
TRBJ2-5,TRBD2,NA,TRBV12-5,TGTGCTAGTGGCCCGCTCGGGGGGTCCCAGTACTTC,CASGPLGGSQYF
TRBJ1-1,TRBD1,NA,TRBV9,TGTGCCAGCAGCCTCACAGGGGGCGAAAACACTGAAGCTTTCTTT,CASSLTGGENTEAFF
TRBJ2-7,TRBD2,once,TRBV19,TGTGCCAGTAGTTCCCTGGCGGGAGGATCCTACGAGCAGTACTTC,CASSSLAGGSYEQYF
TRBJ2-1,TRBD2,NA,TRBV28,TGTGCCAGCAGTTTGGGCGGGAGGGAGGATGAGCAGTTCTTC,CASSLGGREDEQFF
TRBJ2-1,NA,NA,TRBV29-1,TGCAGCGCTCGCGCCGCGGGACCCTACAATGAGCAGTTCTTC,CSARAAGPYNEQFF
TRBJ2-2,TRBD2,NA,TRBV6-4,TGTGCCAGCAGTGACGGGACTACCCCCTCAGGGACCGGGGAGCTGTTTTTT,CASSDGTTPSGTGELFF
TRBJ1-1,TRBD1,NA,TRBV4-1,TGCGCCAGCAGCCAGGACTTGCTGGGACAGAGCACTGAAGCTTTCTTT,CASSQDLLGQSTEAFF
TRBJ2-3,NA,once,TRBV4-2,TGTGCCAGCAGCCCTCTACGGGAACGGACAGATACGCAGTATTTT,CASSPLRERTDTQYF
TRBJ2-7,TRBD2,few,TRBV4-2,TGTGCCAGCAGCCAAGATCGGGGACTAGCCTCCTACGAGCAGTACTTC,CASSQDRGLASYEQYF
TRBJ2-2,NA,NA,TRBV19,TGTGCCAGTAGTCGTACCGGGGAGCTGTTTTTT,CASSRTGELFF
TRBJ2-1,NA,NA,TRBV29-1,TGCAGCGTTGAGCAGGGAGGACGATACAATGAGCAGTTCTTC,CSVEQGGRYNEQFF
TRBJ1-4,NA,once,TRBV5-6,TGTGCCAGCAGCTTACCCAGCGGACCAACTAATGAAAAACTGTTTTTT,CASSLPSGPTNEKLFF
TRBJ2-1,TRBD2,NA,TRBV9,TGTGCCAGCAGCCCGCCATCTAGCGGACCCCCCCATGAGCAGTTCTTC,CASSPPSSGPPHEQFF
TRBJ2-7,TRBD2,NA,TRBV18,TGTGCCAGCTCACAAACGCGACTAGCAGAGCAGTACTTC,CASSQTRLAEQYF
TRBJ2-3,NA,NA,TRBV11-2,TGTGCCAGCGGTCAACTAGGGGGGGCGCTTCCAGATACGCAGTATTTT,CASGQLGGALPDTQYF
TRBJ2-7,TRBD2,NA,TRBV5-1,TGCGCCAGCAGCTCCCTAGCGGGAGGTCGAGGGAGTTACGAGCAGTACTTC,CASSSLAGGRGSYEQYF
TRBJ2-7,NA,NA,TRBV18,TGTGCCAGCTCCCCCGACAGGGAGGCCGAGCAGTACTTC,CASSPDREAEQYF
TRBJ1-1,TRBD1,NA,TRBV5-1,TGCGCCAGCAGCACGGGGACAGGGGACACTGAAGCTTTCTTT,CASSTGTGDTEAFF
TRBJ2-5,TRBD1,NA,TRBV15,TGTGCCACCAGCAGAGATAGGGGGCGCCAAGAGACCCAGTACTTC,CATSRDRGRQETQYF
TRBJ1-4,NA,few,TRBV6-5,TGTGCCAGCAGTGGGGGAGGGACTAATGAAAAACTGTTTTTT,CASSGGGTNEKLFF
TRBJ2-6,NA,NA,TRBV4-2,TGTGCCAGCAGCCAAGAACCGCCAGGGAGGTTGTTGGGGGCCAACGTCCTGACTTTC,CASSQEPPGRLLGANVLTF
TRBJ2-7,TRBD1,NA,TRBV2,TGTGCCAACAACAGGGACAGGGGGGACGAGCAGTACTTC,CANNRDRGDEQYF
TRBJ1-4,TRBD1,NA,TRBV11-2,TGTGCCAGCAGCTTAGGGGGAAGGGGGCATGAAAAACTGTTTTTT,CASSLGGRGHEKLFF
TRBJ2-7,TRBD1,NA,TRBV6-1,TGTGCCAGCAGGGAAAAATCCGGGACAGGGATGCACGAGCAGTACTTC,CASREKSGTGMHEQYF
TRBJ2-7,TRBD1,NA,TRBV25-1,TGTGCCAGCAGCGATTGTTCCTCAGGACAGGTCTACGAGCAGTACTTC,CASSDCSSGQVYEQYF
TRBJ2-1,TRBD2,NA,TRBV14,TGTGCCAGCAGCCACGGGGCGGGAGCCCTCAATGAGCAGTTCTTC,CASSHGAGALNEQFF
TRBJ1-4,NA,NA,TRBV7-2,TGTGCCAGCAGCCAGGACACAACTAATGAAAAACTGTTTTTT,CASSQDTTNEKLFF
TRBJ2-2,NA,once,TRBV4-2,TGTGCCAGCAGCTTGTTCCTAGGCACCGGGGAGCTGTTTTTT,CASSLFLGTGELFF
TRBJ1-2,NA,NA,TRBV30,TGTGCCTGGAGTGTACTCGCCGACAGGCCCGACTCCTTC,CAWSVLADRPDSF
TRBJ1-2,TRBD1,NA,TRBV25-1,TGTGCCAGCAGTACTGGGACAGTTGGATATGGCTACACCTTC,CASSTGTVGYGYTF
TRBJ1-4,NA,NA,TRBV18,TGTGCCAGCTCACCACCTAGGTGGGAGGGCCGGTGGAGTGAAAAACTGTTTTTT,CASSPPRWEGRWSEKLFF
TRBJ2-3,NA,NA,TRBV9,TGTGCCAGCACCCGGAAGGACGGGAGTTTTACAGATACGCAGTATTTT,CASTRKDGSFTDTQYF
TRBJ2-2,NA,once,TRBV5-1,TGCGCCAGCAGCTCGACTAGTGCCGGGGAGCTGTTTTTT,CASSSTSAGELFF
TRBJ2-1,NA,once,TRBV7-9,TGTGCCAGCAGCTTAGAGTGGGCTCGCAATGAGCAGTTCTTC,CASSLEWARNEQFF
TRBJ2-5,NA,NA,TRBV18,TGTGCCAGCTCACCCAGTCGGGGGTCAGAGACCCAGTACTTC,CASSPSRGSETQYF
TRBJ2-5,TRBD1,NA,TRBV28,TGTGCCAGCAGTTCCACCTGGACAGGGGAAGAGACCCAGTACTTC,CASSSTWTGEETQYF
TRBJ2-7,TRBD2,NA,TRBV28,TGTGCCAGCAGTTCCTCGGGGGGGGCCACCGAGCAGTACTTC,CASSSSGGATEQYF
TRBJ2-1,TRBD1,once,TRBV19,TGTGCCAGTAGTATCGGACAGGGGTTGGTAAATGAGCAGTTCTTC,CASSIGQGLVNEQFF
TRBJ2-3,NA,NA,TRBV4-1,TGCGCCAGCAGCCCGGGGGAATTGGATACGCAGTATTTT,CASSPGELDTQYF
TRBJ2-7,TRBD2,once,TRBV19,TGTGCCAGTAGTACCTGGACTAGCGGGAGAGGTCCCCACGAGCAGTACTTC,CASSTWTSGRGPHEQYF